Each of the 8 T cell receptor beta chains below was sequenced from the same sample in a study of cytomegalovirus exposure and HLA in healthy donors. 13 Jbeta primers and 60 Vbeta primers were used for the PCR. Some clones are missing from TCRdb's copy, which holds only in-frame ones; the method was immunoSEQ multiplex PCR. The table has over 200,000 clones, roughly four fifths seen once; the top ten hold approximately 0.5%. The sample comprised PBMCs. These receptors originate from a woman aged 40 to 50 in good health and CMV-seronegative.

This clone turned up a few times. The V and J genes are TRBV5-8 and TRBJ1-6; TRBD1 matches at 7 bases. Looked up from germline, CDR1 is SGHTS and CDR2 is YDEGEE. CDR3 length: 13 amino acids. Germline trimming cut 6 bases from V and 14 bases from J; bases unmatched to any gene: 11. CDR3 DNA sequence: TGTGCCAGCACACGACTGACAGGGTTAGCCCTCCACTTT. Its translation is CASTRLTGLALHF.

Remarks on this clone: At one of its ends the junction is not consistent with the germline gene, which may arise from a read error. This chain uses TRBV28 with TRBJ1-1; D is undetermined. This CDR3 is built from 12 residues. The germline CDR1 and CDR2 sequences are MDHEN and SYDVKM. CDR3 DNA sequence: TGTGCCAGCAGTTTGACGGGAACGGCGTTACGATTT. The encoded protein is CASSLTGTALRF.

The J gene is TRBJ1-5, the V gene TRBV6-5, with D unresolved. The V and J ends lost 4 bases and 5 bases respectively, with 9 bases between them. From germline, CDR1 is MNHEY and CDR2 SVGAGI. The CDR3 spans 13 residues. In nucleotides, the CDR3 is TGTGCCAGCAGTTCATTCGGAGATCAGCCCCAGCATTTT. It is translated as CASSSFGDQPQHF.

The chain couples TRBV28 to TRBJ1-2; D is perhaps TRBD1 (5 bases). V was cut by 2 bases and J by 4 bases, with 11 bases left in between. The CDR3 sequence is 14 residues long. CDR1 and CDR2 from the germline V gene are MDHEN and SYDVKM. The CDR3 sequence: CASSLAARAYGYTF. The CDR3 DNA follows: TGTGCCAGCAGTTTAGCTGCCAGGGCCTATGGCTACACCTTC.

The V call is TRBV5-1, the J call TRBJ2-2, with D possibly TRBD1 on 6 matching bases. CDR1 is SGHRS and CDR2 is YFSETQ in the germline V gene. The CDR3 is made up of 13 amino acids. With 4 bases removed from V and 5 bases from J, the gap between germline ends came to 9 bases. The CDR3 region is CASSIQGTGELFF. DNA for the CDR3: TGCGCCAGCAGCATACAGGGTACCGGGGAGCTGTTTTTT.

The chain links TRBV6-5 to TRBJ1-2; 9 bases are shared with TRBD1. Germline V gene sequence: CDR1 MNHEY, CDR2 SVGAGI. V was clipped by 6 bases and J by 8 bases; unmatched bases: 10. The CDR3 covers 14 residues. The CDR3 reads CASRSTGGAFGYTF. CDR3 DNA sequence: TGTGCCAGCAGATCTACAGGGGGCGCTTTCGGCTACACCTTC.

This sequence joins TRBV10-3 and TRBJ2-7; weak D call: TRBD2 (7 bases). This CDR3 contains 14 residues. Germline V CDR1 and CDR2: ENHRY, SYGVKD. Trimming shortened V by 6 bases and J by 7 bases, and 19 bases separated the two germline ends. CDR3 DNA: TGTGCCATCAGGGGGGCTAGCGGCATAGGTGAGCAGTACTTC. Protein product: CAIRGASGIGEQYF.

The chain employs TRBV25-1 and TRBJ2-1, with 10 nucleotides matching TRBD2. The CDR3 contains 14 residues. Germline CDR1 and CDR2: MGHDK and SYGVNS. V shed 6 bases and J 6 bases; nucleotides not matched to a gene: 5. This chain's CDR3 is CASSPLAGVNEQFF. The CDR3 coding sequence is TGTGCCAGCAGCCCCCTAGCGGGGGTCAATGAGCAGTTCTTC.